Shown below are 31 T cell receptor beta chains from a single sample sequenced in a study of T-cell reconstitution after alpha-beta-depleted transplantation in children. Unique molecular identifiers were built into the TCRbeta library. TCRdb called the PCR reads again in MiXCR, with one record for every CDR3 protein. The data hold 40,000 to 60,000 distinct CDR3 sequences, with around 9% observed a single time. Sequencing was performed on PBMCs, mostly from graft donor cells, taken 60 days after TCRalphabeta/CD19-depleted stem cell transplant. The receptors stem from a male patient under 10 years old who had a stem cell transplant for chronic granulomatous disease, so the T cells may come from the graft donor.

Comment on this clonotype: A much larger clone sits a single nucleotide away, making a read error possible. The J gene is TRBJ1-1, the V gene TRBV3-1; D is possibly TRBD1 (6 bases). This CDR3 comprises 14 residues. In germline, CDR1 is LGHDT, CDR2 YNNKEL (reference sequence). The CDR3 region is CASSPHKRDTEVFF. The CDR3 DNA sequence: TGTGCCAGCAGCCCCCACAAGCGGGACACTGAAGTTTTCTTT.

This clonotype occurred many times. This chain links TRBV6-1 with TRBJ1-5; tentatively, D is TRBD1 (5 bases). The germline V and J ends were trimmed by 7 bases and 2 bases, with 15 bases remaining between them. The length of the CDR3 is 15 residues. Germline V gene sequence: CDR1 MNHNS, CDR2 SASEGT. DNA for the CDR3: TGTGCCAGCAATAGCCAGGGTCACGGCAATCAGCCCCAGCATTTT. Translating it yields CASNSQGHGNQPQHF.

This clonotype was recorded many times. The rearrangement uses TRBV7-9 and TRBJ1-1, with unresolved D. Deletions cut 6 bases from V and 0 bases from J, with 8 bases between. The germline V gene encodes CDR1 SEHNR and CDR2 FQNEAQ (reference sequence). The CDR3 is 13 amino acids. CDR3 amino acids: CASRPHVNTEAFF. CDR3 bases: TGTGCCAGCAGGCCCCATGTGAACACTGAAGCTTTCTTT.

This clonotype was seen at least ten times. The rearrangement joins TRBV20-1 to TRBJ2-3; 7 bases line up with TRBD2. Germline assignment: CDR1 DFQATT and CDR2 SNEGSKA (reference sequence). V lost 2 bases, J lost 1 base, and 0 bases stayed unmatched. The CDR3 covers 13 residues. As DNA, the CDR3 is TGCAGTGCTAGACTAGCGGGCACAGATACGCAGTATTTT. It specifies CSARLAGTDTQYF.

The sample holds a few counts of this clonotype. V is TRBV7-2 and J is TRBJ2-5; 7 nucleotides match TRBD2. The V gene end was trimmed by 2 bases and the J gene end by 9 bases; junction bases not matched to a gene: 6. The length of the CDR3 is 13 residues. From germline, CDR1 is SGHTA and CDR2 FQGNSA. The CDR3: CASSLPGRGAQYF. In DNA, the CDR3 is TGTGCCAGCAGCTTACCGGGCCGGGGGGCCCAGTACTTC.

The CDR3, as DNA: TGTGCCAGCTCACCATCGGGACAGCTCAATAGCAATCAGCCCCAGCATTTT. This encodes CASSPSGQLNSNQPQHF. The chain carries TRBV18 and TRBJ1-5; 7 nucleotides match TRBD1. Per germline, CDR1 KGHSH and CDR2 LQKENI. The CDR3 runs to 17 residues. The V segment lost 2 bases and the J segment 0 bases; nucleotides outside the gene matches: 7.

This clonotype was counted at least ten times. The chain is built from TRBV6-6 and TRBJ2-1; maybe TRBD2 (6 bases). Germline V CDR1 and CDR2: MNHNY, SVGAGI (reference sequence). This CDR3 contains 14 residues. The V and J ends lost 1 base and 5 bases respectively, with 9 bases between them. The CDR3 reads CASSYLSGDNEQFF. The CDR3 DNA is TGTGCCAGCAGTTACTTGTCGGGAGACAATGAGCAGTTCTTC.

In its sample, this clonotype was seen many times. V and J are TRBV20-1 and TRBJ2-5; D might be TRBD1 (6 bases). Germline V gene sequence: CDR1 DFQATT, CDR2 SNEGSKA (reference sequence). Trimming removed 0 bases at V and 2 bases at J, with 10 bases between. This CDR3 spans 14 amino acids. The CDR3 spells CSAREIQGQETQYF. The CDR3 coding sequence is TGCAGTGCTAGAGAAATTCAGGGGCAAGAGACCCAGTACTTC.

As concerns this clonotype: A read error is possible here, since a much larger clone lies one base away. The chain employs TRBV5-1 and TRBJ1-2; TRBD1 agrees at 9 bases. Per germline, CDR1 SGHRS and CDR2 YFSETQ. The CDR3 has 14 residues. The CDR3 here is CATSATGGNYGYTF. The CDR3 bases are TGCGCCACCAGCGCGACAGGGGGTAACTATGGCTACACCTTC.

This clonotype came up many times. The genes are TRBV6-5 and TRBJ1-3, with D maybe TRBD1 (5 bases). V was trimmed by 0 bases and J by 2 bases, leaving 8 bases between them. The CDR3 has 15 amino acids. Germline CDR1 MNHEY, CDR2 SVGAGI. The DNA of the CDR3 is TGTGCCAGCAGTTACTCGTCGGGGGCTGGAAACACCATATATTTT. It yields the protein CASSYSSGAGNTIYF.

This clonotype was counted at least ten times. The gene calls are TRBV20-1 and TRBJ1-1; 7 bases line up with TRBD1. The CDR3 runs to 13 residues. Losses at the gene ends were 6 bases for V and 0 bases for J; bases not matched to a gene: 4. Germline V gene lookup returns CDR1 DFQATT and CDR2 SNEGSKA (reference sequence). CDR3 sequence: CSARGTVNTEAFF. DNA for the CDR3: TGCAGTGCAAGGGGGACAGTGAACACTGAAGCTTTCTTT.

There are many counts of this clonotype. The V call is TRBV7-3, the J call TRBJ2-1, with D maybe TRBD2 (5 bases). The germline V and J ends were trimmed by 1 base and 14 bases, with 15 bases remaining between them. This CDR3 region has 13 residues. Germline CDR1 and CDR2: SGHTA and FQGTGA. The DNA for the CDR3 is TGTGCCAGCAGCTTAAGATCATTCACTAGTAAGTTCTTC. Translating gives CASSLRSFTSKFF.

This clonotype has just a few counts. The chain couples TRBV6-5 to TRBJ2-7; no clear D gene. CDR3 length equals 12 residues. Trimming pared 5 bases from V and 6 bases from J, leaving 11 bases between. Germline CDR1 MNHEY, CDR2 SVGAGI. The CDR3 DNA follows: TGTGCCAGCAGTAACCCTTTCCGCGAGCAGTACTTC. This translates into CASSNPFREQYF.

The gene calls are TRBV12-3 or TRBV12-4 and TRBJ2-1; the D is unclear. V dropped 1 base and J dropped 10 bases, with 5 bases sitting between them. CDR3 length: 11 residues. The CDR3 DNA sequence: TGTGCCAGCAGTTTAGTCGGGGAGCAGTTCTTC. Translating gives CASSLVGEQFF.

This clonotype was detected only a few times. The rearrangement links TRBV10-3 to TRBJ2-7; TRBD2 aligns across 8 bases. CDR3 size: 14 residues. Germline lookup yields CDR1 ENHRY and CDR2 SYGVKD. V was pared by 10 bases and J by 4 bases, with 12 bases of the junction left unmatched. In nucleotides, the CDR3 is TGTGCCACCACACCGGGGACTAGTCTTTACGAGCAGTACTTC. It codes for CATTPGTSLYEQYF.

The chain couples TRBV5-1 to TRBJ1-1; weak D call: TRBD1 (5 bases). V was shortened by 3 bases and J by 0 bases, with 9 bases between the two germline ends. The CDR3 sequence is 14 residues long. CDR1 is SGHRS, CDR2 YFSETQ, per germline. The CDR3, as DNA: TGCGCCAGCAGCTCTAGGGGAGTGAACACTGAAGCTTTCTTT. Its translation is CASSSRGVNTEAFF.

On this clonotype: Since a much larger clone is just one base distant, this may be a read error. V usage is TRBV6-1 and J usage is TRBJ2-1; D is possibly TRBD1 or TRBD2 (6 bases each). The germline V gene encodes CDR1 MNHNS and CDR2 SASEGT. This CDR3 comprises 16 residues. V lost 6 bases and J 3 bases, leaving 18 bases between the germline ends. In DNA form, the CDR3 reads TGTGCCAGCAGGAGGGGGGCTAGCTCCTACTACAATGAGCAGTTCTTC. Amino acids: CASRRGASSYYNEQFF.

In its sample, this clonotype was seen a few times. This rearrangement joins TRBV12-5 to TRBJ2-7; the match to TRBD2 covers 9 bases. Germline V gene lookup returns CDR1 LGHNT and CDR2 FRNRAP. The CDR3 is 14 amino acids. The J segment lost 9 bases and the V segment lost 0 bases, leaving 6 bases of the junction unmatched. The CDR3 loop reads CASGLVSSGNGQYF. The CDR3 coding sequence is TGTGCTAGTGGTTTGGTATCTAGCGGGAATGGGCAGTACTTC.

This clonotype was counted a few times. The DNA for the CDR3 is TGTGCCAGCAGCTTACTAGCGGGAGCCACCGGGGAGCTGTTTTTT. Translated: CASSLLAGATGELFF. The rearrangement links TRBV7-9 to TRBJ2-2, with TRBD2 matching 10 bases. CDR1 is SEHNR and CDR2 is FQNEAQ in the germline V gene (reference sequence). J was trimmed by 4 bases and V by 2 bases; bases with no gene match: 1. The CDR3 sequence is 15 residues long.

This CDR3 is CASSIYRTGGFYEQYF. As DNA, the CDR3 is TGTGCCTCCAGTATCTATCGAACAGGGGGCTTCTACGAGCAGTACTTC. J is TRBJ2-7 and V is TRBV19, with 9 nucleotides matching TRBD1. V lost 11 bases and J lost 3; bases outside the gene matches: 17. The CDR3 has 16 residues. Germline loops: CDR1 LNHDA, CDR2 SQIVND (reference sequence).

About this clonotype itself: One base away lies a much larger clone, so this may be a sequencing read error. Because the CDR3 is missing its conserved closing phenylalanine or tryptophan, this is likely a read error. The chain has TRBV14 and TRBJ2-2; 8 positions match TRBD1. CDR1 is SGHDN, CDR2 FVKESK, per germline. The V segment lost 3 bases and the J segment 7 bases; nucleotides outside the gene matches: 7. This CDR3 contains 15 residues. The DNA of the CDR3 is TGTGCCAGCAGCCAGCTAGGACAGGGCGGCGGGGAGCTGTTTTCT. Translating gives CASSQLGQGGGELFS.

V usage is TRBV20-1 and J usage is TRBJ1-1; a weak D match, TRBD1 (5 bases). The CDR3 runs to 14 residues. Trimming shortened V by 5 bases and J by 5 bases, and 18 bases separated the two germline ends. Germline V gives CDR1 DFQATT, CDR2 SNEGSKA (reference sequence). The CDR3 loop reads CSAYTTGVGTEAFF. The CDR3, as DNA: TGCAGTGCTTATACTACGGGGGTTGGTACTGAAGCTTTCTTT.

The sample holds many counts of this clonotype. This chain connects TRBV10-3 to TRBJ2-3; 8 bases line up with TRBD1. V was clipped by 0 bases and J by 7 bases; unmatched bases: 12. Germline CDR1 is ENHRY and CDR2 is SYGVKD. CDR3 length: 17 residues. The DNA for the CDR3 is TGTGCCATCAGTGAGTCACACGGACAGGGTTATCGGAATACGCAGTATTTT. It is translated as CAISESHGQGYRNTQYF.

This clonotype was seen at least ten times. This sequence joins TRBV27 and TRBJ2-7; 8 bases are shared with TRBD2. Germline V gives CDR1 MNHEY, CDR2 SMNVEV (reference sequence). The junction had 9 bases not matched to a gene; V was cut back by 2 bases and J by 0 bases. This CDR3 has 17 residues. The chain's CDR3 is CASSLRQTSDSSYEQYF. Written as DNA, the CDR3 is TGTGCCAGCAGTTTACGCCAGACTAGCGATAGCTCCTACGAGCAGTACTTC.

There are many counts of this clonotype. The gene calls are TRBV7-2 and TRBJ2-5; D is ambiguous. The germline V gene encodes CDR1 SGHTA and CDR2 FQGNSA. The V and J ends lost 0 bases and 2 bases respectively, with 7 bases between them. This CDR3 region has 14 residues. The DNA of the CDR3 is TGTGCCAGCAGCTTAGCGCATTCTCAAGAGACCCAGTACTTC. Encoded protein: CASSLAHSQETQYF.

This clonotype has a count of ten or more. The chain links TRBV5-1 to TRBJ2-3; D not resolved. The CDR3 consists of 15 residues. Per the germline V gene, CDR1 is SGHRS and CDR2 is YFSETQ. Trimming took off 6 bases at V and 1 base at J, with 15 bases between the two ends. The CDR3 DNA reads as TGCGCCAGCACCCACAGCAATGGCCGCACAGATACGCAGTATTTT. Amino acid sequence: CASTHSNGRTDTQYF.

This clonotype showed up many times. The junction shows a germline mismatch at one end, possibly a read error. The CDR3 reads CASRRHSVEKLFF. The CDR3 DNA is TGTGCCAGCAGGCGGCACAGCGTTGAAAAACTTTTTTTT. This rearrangement joins TRBV12-3 or TRBV12-4 to TRBJ1-4; D gene ambiguous. The CDR3 is 13 amino acids.

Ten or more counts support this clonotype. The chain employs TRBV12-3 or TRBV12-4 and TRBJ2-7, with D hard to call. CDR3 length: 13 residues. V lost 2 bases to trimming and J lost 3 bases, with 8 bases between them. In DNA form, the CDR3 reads TGTGCCAGCAGTTTAAGGTTCTTCTACGAGCAGTACTTC. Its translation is CASSLRFFYEQYF.

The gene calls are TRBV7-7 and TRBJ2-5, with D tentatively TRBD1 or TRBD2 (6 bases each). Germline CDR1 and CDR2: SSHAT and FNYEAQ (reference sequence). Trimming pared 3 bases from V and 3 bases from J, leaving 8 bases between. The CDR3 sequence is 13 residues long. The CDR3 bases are TGTGCCAGCAGCTTGGGGGGCAAAGAGACCCAGTACTTC. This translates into CASSLGGKETQYF.

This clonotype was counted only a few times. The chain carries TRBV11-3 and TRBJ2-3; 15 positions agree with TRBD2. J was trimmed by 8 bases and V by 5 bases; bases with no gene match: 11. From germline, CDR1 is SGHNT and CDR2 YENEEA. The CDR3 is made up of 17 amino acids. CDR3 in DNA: TGTGCCAGCAGCCACCTTCCGGGACTAGCGGGAGGTGGTACGCAGTATTTT. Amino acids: CASSHLPGLAGGGTQYF.

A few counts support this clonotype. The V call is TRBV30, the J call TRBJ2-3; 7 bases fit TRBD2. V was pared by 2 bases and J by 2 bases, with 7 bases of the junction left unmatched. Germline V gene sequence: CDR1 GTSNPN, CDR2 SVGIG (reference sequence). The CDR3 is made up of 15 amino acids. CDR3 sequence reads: CAWSSQTSTTDTQYF. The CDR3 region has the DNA TGTGCCTGGAGTTCCCAGACTAGCACCACAGATACGCAGTATTTT.